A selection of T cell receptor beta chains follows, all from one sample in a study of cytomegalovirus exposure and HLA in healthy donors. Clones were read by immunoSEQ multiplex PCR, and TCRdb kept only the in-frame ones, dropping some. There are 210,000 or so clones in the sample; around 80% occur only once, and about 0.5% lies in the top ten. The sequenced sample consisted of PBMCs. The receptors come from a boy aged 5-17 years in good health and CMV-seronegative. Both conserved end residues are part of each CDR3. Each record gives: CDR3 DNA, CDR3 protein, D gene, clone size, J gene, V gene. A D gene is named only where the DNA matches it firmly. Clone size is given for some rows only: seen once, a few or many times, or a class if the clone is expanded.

CDR3nt: TGTGCCAGCAGGAGGGGCAGGGGCACTGAAGCTTTCTTT; CDR3aa: CASRRGRGTEAFF; d_gene: .; abundance: .; j_gene: TRBJ1-1; v_gene: TRBV2
CDR3nt: TGTGCCAGCAGCGAGGGCGGGGGCAGGGAGACCCAGTACTTC; CDR3aa: CASSEGGGRETQYF; d_gene: .; abundance: .; j_gene: TRBJ2-5; v_gene: TRBV25-1
CDR3nt: TGTTCCAGCAGCTCGGCAGGGGGTGGCTACACCTTC; CDR3aa: CSSSSAGGGYTF; d_gene: TRBD1; abundance: .; j_gene: TRBJ1-2; v_gene: TRBV7-9
CDR3nt: TGTGCCAGCAGTCAAGCTGTGCGCACAGATACGCAGTATTTT; CDR3aa: CASSQAVRTDTQYF; d_gene: .; abundance: .; j_gene: TRBJ2-3; v_gene: TRBV25-1
CDR3nt: TGTGCCAGCAGGCCATCCGGGACAGTCCGAGAGACCCAGTACTTC; CDR3aa: CASRPSGTVRETQYF; d_gene: TRBD1; abundance: .; j_gene: TRBJ2-5; v_gene: TRBV11-2
CDR3nt: TGTGCCAGCAGGCAACCGGGGGGCCAAGAGACCCAGTACTTC; CDR3aa: CASRQPGGQETQYF; d_gene: TRBD2; abundance: .; j_gene: TRBJ2-5; v_gene: TRBV5-4
CDR3nt: TGTGCCAGCAGCTTAGCGGCGGGCTCCTACGAGCAGTACTTC; CDR3aa: CASSLAAGSYEQYF; d_gene: .; abundance: .; j_gene: TRBJ2-7; v_gene: TRBV7-9
CDR3nt: TGTGCCAGCAGCTTGGACGGGGAGGTAGGAGCTTTCTTT; CDR3aa: CASSLDGEVGAFF; d_gene: .; abundance: .; j_gene: TRBJ1-1; v_gene: TRBV7-3
CDR3nt: TGTGCCAGCAGCTTAGTGGGGCGCGGGAGGCGTCCAGATACGCAGTATTTT; CDR3aa: CASSLVGRGRRPDTQYF; d_gene: TRBD2; abundance: once; j_gene: TRBJ2-3; v_gene: TRBV7-8
CDR3nt: TGTGCCAGCTCGCCTACTGTACAGGGTTCCGAAGCTTTCTTT; CDR3aa: CASSPTVQGSEAFF; d_gene: .; abundance: .; j_gene: TRBJ1-1; v_gene: TRBV18
CDR3nt: TGTGCCATGATAGGGGGTAATGAGCAGTTCTTC; CDR3aa: CAMIGGNEQFF; d_gene: .; abundance: once; j_gene: TRBJ2-1; v_gene: TRBV10-3
CDR3nt: TGTGCCAGCAGCCAGGATTGGACTCTGAGCTCCTACAATGAGCAGTTCTTC; CDR3aa: CASSQDWTLSSYNEQFF; d_gene: .; abundance: .; j_gene: TRBJ2-1; v_gene: TRBV4-2
CDR3nt: TGCGCCAGCAGTCGAAGGACTAGCGGGAGGCACTACAATGAGCAGTTCTTC; CDR3aa: CASSRRTSGRHYNEQFF; d_gene: TRBD2; abundance: .; j_gene: TRBJ2-1; v_gene: TRBV10-1
CDR3nt: TGCGCCAGCAGCCAAGATTTTCGGCGCGGAGGGAACCTCTACGAGCAGTACTTC; CDR3aa: CASSQDFRRGGNLYEQYF; d_gene: .; abundance: .; j_gene: TRBJ2-7; v_gene: TRBV4-1
CDR3nt: TGTGCCAGCAGCTTAAGGGGGAGGGGGGGGGCTGACAATGAGCAGTTCTTC; CDR3aa: CASSLRGRGGADNEQFF; d_gene: .; abundance: .; j_gene: TRBJ2-1; v_gene: TRBV7-3
CDR3nt: TGTGCCAGCAGTTACTCGCGGAGCACTGAAGCTTTCTTT; CDR3aa: CASSYSRSTEAFF; d_gene: .; abundance: .; j_gene: TRBJ1-1; v_gene: TRBV6-6
CDR3nt: TGTGCCAGCAGTGGGGCAGGGGGACTCGATTCGAACACCGGGGAGCTGTTTTTT; CDR3aa: CASSGAGGLDSNTGELFF; d_gene: .; abundance: .; j_gene: TRBJ2-2; v_gene: TRBV2
CDR3nt: TGCGCCAGCAGCGCCGGACTAGCGGGGGAAAGCTCCTACAATGAGCAGTTCTTC; CDR3aa: CASSAGLAGESSYNEQFF; d_gene: TRBD2; abundance: .; j_gene: TRBJ2-1; v_gene: TRBV5-1
CDR3nt: TGCGCCAGCAGTGAGTCGGGGCAGGGGCCCGTCGCCCAGCATTTT; CDR3aa: CASSESGQGPVAQHF; d_gene: .; abundance: .; j_gene: TRBJ1-5; v_gene: TRBV10-2
CDR3nt: TGCGCCAGCAGTATCTCTAAACCCGGACTAGCGGGACTAGAGACCCAGTACTTC; CDR3aa: CASSISKPGLAGLETQYF; d_gene: TRBD2; abundance: once; j_gene: TRBJ2-5; v_gene: TRBV10-1
CDR3nt: TGCGCCAGCAGACAGTTTTCTGGAAACACCATATATTTT; CDR3aa: CASRQFSGNTIYF; d_gene: .; abundance: .; j_gene: TRBJ1-3; v_gene: TRBV10-2
CDR3nt: TGTGCCAGCAGCTTAGTTGGCCGAAGCTCCTACGAGCAGTACTTC; CDR3aa: CASSLVGRSSYEQYF; d_gene: .; abundance: .; j_gene: TRBJ2-7; v_gene: TRBV11-3
CDR3nt: TGTGCCAGCAGCTTAGAGAATGCGTACAATGAGCAGTTCTTC; CDR3aa: CASSLENAYNEQFF; d_gene: .; abundance: .; j_gene: TRBJ2-1; v_gene: TRBV7-9
CDR3nt: TGTGCCAGCAGTTACTCGTCGGCAGGTGATGACGAGCAGTACTTC; CDR3aa: CASSYSSAGDDEQYF; d_gene: .; abundance: once; j_gene: TRBJ2-7; v_gene: TRBV6-6
CDR3nt: TGTGCCAGCACCCTTCTCGACAGGGCAGGGGAAGCTTTCTTT; CDR3aa: CASTLLDRAGEAFF; d_gene: TRBD1; abundance: .; j_gene: TRBJ1-1; v_gene: TRBV6-5
CDR3nt: TGTGCCAGCAGCTTGGGACTAGCGGGGGGCTTAAGCTACGAGCAGTACTTC; CDR3aa: CASSLGLAGGLSYEQYF; d_gene: TRBD2; abundance: .; j_gene: TRBJ2-7; v_gene: TRBV5-4
CDR3nt: TGTGCCAGTAGAAACGGTGGGGGGACAGATACGCAGTATTTT; CDR3aa: CASRNGGGTDTQYF; d_gene: .; abundance: .; j_gene: TRBJ2-3; v_gene: TRBV19
CDR3nt: TGTGCCAGCAGCTTAGCGCACGGGTTAGGATACAATGAGCAGTTCTTC; CDR3aa: CASSLAHGLGYNEQFF; d_gene: .; abundance: few; j_gene: TRBJ2-1; v_gene: TRBV13
CDR3nt: TGTGCCAGCAGTGTTCTCGGAGACACCGGGGAGCTGTTTTTT; CDR3aa: CASSVLGDTGELFF; d_gene: .; abundance: .; j_gene: TRBJ2-2; v_gene: TRBV6-4
CDR3nt: TGTGCCAGCAGCAACACGGGACTAGCTACCTACGAGCAGTACTTC; CDR3aa: CASSNTGLATYEQYF; d_gene: TRBD2; abundance: few; j_gene: TRBJ2-7; v_gene: TRBV6-1
CDR3nt: TGTGCCAGTAGAATGGACAGGGATAACTATGGCTACACCTTC; CDR3aa: CASRMDRDNYGYTF; d_gene: TRBD1; abundance: .; j_gene: TRBJ1-2; v_gene: TRBV19
CDR3nt: TGTGCCTGGTCTGACAGAGAGGCGGATCAGCCCCAGCATTTT; CDR3aa: CAWSDREADQPQHF; d_gene: .; abundance: .; j_gene: TRBJ1-5; v_gene: TRBV30
CDR3nt: TGTGCCATCAGTGAGTTGGGACAGTCCATGAACACCGGGGAGCTGTTTTTT; CDR3aa: CAISELGQSMNTGELFF; d_gene: TRBD1; abundance: .; j_gene: TRBJ2-2; v_gene: TRBV10-3
CDR3nt: TGTGCCAGCAGCTTATATGGGCGAGGGGAGACCCAGTACTTC; CDR3aa: CASSLYGRGETQYF; d_gene: .; abundance: .; j_gene: TRBJ2-5; v_gene: TRBV7-6
CDR3nt: TGTGCCAGCCTCAAGGACTTGATCACCGGGGAGCTGTTTTTT; CDR3aa: CASLKDLITGELFF; d_gene: .; abundance: .; j_gene: TRBJ2-2; v_gene: TRBV2
CDR3nt: TGCAGCGTTGAGCCCAGCTATGGCTACACCTTC; CDR3aa: CSVEPSYGYTF; d_gene: .; abundance: .; j_gene: TRBJ1-2; v_gene: TRBV29-1
CDR3nt: TGTGCCAGCAGTTACTCACCGGGGGGGGCAGATACGCAGTATTTT; CDR3aa: CASSYSPGGADTQYF; d_gene: TRBD2; abundance: .; j_gene: TRBJ2-3; v_gene: TRBV6-5
CDR3nt: TGTGCCAGCAGCAGGTTACAGGGGATCCAAGAGACCCAGTACTTC; CDR3aa: CASSRLQGIQETQYF; d_gene: TRBD1; abundance: few; j_gene: TRBJ2-5; v_gene: TRBV5-6
CDR3nt: TGTGCCAGCAGCTTAAAGTACAGCCTGAACACTGAAGCTTTCTTT; CDR3aa: CASSLKYSLNTEAFF; d_gene: .; abundance: .; j_gene: TRBJ1-1; v_gene: TRBV11-2
CDR3nt: TGTGCCAGTGCCGGAGGTGCGGGACAAGAGACCCAGTACTTC; CDR3aa: CASAGGAGQETQYF; d_gene: .; abundance: once; j_gene: TRBJ2-5; v_gene: TRBV19